This is a list of T cell receptor beta chains from one sample in a study of Ad26.COV2.S vaccination and SARS-CoV-2 variants. Method: immunoSEQ multiplex PCR; TCRdb's copy keeps in-frame clones and lacks some. This sample has about 480,000 clones, with approximately 88% found just once. Source: peripheral blood, taken in a trial of Ad26.COV2.S vaccine versus placebo. These receptors all come from a person between 18 and 59 years old who received the Ad26.COV2.S COVID-19 vaccine or a placebo. Both conserved end residues are part of each CDR3. Each record gives: V gene, clone size, J gene, CDR3 protein. Expanded clones are given a class, and other clones once, few, many or no size at all.

v_call: TRBV4-3; clone_size: -; j_call: TRBJ2-3; cdr3_aa: CASSQARLAGNTDTQYF
v_call: TRBV28; clone_size: -; j_call: TRBJ2-7; cdr3_aa: CASSPSATYEQYF
v_call: TRBV5-1; clone_size: -; j_call: TRBJ2-7; cdr3_aa: CASREQGGPFLYEQYF
v_call: TRBV10-3; clone_size: -; j_call: TRBJ1-1; cdr3_aa: CAIKPRTGGEAFF
v_call: TRBV2; clone_size: -; j_call: TRBJ2-1; cdr3_aa: CASREGLAGGYNEQFF
v_call: TRBV6-5; clone_size: once; j_call: TRBJ2-7; cdr3_aa: CASKKQGGYEQYF
v_call: TRBV5-4; clone_size: -; j_call: TRBJ2-1; cdr3_aa: CASSLVPSGRANEQFF
v_call: TRBV19; clone_size: -; j_call: TRBJ1-5; cdr3_aa: CASSIDLRGNQPQHF
v_call: TRBV7-2; clone_size: once; j_call: TRBJ2-7; cdr3_aa: CASSLESGRGSYEQYF
v_call: TRBV6-2/TRBV6-3; clone_size: -; j_call: TRBJ2-2; cdr3_aa: CASSRQGNTGELFF
v_call: TRBV24-1; clone_size: -; j_call: TRBJ2-3; cdr3_aa: CATSDLTRDMDTQYF
v_call: TRBV7-2; clone_size: -; j_call: TRBJ2-7; cdr3_aa: CASSLEGSSYEQYF
v_call: TRBV24-1; clone_size: once; j_call: TRBJ2-3; cdr3_aa: CATSGLATDTQYF
v_call: TRBV7-3; clone_size: -; j_call: TRBJ2-5; cdr3_aa: CASSLSLGGTQYF
v_call: TRBV9; clone_size: -; j_call: TRBJ2-1; cdr3_aa: CASSPTQLAGVGNEQFF